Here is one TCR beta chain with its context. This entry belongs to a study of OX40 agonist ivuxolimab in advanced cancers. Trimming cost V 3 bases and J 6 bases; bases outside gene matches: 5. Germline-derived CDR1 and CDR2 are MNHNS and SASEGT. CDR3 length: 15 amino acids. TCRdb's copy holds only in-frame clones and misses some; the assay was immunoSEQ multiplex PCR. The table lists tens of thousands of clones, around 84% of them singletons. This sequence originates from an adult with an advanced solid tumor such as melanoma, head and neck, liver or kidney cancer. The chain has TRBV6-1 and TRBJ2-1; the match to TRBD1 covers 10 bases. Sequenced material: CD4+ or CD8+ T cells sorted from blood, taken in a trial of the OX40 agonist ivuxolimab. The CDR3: CASSEMTGGSNEQFF. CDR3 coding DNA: TGTGCCAGCAGTGAGATGACAGGGGGCTCCAATGAGCAGTTCTTC.